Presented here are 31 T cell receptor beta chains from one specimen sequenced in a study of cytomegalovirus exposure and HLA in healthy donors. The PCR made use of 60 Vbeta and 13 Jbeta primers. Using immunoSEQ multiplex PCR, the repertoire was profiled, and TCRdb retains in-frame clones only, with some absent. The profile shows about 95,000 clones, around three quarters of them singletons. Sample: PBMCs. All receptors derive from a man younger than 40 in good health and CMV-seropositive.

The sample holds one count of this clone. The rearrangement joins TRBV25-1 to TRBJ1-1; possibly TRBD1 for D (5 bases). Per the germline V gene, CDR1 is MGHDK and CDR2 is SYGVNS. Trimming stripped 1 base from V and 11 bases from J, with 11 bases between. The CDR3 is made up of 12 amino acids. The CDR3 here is CASSESGREAFF. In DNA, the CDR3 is TGTGCCAGCAGTGAATCGGGACGGGAGGCTTTCTTT.

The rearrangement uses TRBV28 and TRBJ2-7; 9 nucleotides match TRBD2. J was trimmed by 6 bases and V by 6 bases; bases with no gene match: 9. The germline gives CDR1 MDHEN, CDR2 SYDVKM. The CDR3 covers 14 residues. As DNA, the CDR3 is TGTGCCAGCAGACAGGGTGGTAGCGGGAGCGAGCAGTACTTC. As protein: CASRQGGSGSEQYF.

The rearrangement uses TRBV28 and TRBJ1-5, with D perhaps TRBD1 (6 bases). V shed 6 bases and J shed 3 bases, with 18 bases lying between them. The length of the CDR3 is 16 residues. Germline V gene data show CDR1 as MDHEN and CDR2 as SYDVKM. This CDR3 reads CASRALRQATNQPQHF. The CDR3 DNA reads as TGTGCCAGCAGGGCCTTGAGACAGGCGACCAATCAGCCCCAGCATTTT.

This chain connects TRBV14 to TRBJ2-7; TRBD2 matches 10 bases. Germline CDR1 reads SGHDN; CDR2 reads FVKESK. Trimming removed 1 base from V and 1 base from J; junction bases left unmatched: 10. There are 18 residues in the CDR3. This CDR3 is CASSQVAKRGGRSYEQYV. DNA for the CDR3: TGTGCCAGCAGCCAAGTGGCCAAGCGGGGGGGTAGGTCCTACGAGCAGTACGTC.

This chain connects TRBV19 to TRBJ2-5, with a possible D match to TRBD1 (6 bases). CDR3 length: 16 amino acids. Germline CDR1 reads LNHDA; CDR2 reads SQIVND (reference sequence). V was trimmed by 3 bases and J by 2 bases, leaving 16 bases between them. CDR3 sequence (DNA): TGTGCCAGTAGTATCCCAGAGGGTCAGGGGCAAGAGACCCAGTACTTC. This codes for CASSIPEGQGQETQYF.

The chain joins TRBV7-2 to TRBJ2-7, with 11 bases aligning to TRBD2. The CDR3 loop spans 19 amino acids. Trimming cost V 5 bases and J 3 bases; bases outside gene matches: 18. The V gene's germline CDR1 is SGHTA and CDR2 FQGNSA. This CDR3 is CASSLGVSGRGGLGYEQYF. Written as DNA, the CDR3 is TGTGCCAGCAGCCTAGGAGTTAGCGGGAGGGGGGGGCTTGGCTACGAGCAGTACTTC.

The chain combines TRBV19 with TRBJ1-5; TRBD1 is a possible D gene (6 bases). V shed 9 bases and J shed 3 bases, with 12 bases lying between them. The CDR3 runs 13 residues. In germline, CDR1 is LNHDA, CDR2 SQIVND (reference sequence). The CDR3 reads CASRDIDNQPQHF. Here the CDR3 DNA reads TGTGCCAGCCGGGACATCGACAATCAGCCCCAGCATTTT. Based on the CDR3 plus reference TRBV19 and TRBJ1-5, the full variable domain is DGGITQSPKYLFRKEGQNVTLSCEQNLNHDAMYWYRQDPGQGLRLIYYSQIVNDFQKGDIAEGYSVSREKKESFPLTVTSAQKNPTAFYLCASRDIDNQPQHFGDGTRLSIL.

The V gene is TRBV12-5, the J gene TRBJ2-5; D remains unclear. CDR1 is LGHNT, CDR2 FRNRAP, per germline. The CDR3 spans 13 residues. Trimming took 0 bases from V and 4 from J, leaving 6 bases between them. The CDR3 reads CASGLVLLETQYF. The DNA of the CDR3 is TGTGCTAGTGGTTTGGTATTATTAGAGACCCAGTACTTC.

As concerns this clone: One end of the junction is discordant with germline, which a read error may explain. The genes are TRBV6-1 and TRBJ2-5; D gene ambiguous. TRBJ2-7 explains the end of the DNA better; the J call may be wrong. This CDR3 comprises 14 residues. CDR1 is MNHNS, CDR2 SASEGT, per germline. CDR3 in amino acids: CASSKAHLNYEQYF. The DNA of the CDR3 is TGTGCCAGCAGTAAAGCGCACCTGAACTACGAGCAGTACTTC.

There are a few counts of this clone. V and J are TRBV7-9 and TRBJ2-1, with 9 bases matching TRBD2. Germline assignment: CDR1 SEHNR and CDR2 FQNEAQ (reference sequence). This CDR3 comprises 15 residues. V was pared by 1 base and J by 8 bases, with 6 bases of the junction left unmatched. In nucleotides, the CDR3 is TGTGCCAGCAGCTTAGGGACTAGCGATCGGGATGAGCAGTTCTTC. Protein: CASSLGTSDRDEQFF.

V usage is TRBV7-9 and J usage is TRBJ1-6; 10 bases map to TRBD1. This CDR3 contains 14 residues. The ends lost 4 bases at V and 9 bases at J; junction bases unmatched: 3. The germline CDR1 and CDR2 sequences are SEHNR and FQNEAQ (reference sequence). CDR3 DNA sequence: TGTGCCAGCAGCTGGGACAGGGGTCCTTCACCCCTCCACTTT. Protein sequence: CASSWDRGPSPLHF.

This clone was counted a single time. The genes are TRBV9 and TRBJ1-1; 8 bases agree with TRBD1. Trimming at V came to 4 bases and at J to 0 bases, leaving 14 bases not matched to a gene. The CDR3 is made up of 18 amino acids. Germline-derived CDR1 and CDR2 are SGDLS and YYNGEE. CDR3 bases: TGTGCCAGCAGCCCCGAGGGGAGGACAGGGAGCTTGAACACTGAAGCTTTCTTT. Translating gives CASSPEGRTGSLNTEAFF.

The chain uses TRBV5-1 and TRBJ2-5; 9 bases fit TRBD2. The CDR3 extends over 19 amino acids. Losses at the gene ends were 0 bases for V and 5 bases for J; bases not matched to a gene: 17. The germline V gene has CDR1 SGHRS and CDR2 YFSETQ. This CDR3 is CASSLGGTSQRGSGETQYF. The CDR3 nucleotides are TGCGCCAGCAGCTTGGGAGGGACTAGCCAGAGGGGCTCTGGGGAGACCCAGTACTTC.

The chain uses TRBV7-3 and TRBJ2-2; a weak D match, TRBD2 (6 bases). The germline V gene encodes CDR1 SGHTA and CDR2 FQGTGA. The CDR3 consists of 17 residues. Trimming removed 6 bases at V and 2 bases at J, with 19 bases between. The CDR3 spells CASRSARDSQNTGELFF. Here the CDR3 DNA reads TGTGCCAGCAGGTCTGCTCGGGACTCGCAAAACACCGGGGAGCTGTTTTTT.

CDR3 in DNA: TGTGCCAGCAGCCAAGCGACAGGGGTCGAAAAACTGTTTTTT. Translation gives CASSQATGVEKLFF. This chain uses TRBV4-2 with TRBJ1-4; 8 bases map to TRBD1. In germline, CDR1 is LGHNA, CDR2 YNFKEQ. V was clipped by 1 base and J by 8 bases; unmatched bases: 3. The CDR3 extends over 14 amino acids.

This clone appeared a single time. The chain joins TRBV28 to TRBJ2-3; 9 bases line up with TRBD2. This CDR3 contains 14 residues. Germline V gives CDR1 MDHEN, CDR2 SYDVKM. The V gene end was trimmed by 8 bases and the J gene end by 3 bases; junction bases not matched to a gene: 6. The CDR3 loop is CASGVAGATDTQYF. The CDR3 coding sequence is TGTGCCAGCGGAGTAGCGGGAGCAACAGATACGCAGTATTTT.

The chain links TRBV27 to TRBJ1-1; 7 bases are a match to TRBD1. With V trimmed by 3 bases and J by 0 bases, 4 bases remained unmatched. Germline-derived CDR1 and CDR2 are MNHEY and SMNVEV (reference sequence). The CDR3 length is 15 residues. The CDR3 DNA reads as TGTGCCAGCAGTTTGCTACAGGGGCTGAACACTGAAGCTTTCTTT. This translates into CASSLLQGLNTEAFF.

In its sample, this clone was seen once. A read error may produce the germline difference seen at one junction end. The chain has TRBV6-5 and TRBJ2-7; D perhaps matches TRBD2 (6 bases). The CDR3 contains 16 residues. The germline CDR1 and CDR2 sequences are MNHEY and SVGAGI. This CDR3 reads CASSYSPGLGSDEQYF. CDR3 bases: TGTGCCAGCAGTTACTCACCGGGACTCGGCTCCGACGAGCAGTACTTC.

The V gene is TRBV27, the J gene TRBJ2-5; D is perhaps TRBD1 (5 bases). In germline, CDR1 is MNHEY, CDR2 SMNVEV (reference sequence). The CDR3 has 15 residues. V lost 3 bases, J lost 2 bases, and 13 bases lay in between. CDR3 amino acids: CASSLGLTLQETQYF. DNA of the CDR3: TGTGCCAGCAGTTTGGGGCTAACGTTACAAGAGACCCAGTACTTC.

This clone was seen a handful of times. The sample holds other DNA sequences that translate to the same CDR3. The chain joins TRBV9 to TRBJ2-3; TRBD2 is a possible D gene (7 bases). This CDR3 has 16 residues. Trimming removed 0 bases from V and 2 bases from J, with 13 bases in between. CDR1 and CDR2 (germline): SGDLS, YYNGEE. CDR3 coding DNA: TGTGCCAGCAGCGTAGGCGGGCGGGGGCCCACAGATACGCAGTATTTT. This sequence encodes CASSVGGRGPTDTQYF.

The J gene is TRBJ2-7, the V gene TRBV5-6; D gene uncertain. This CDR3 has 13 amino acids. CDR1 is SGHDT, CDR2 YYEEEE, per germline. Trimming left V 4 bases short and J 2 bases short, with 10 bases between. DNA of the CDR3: TGTGCCAGCAGCCCCAGGATTACCTACGAGCAGTACTTC. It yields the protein CASSPRITYEQYF.

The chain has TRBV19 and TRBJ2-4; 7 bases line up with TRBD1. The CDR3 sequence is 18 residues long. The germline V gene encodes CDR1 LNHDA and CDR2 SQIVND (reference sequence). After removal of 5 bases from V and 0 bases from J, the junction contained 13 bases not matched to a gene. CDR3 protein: CASSLPQTGITAKNIQYF. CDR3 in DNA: TGTGCCAGTAGTCTACCACAGACAGGGATCACAGCCAAAAACATTCAGTACTTC.

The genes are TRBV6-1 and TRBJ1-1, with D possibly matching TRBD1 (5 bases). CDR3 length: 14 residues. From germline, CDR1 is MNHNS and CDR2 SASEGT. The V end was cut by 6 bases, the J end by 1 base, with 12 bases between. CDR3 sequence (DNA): TGTGCCAGCAGCTCGGGGGTACAGAACACTGAAGCTTTCTTT. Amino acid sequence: CASSSGVQNTEAFF.

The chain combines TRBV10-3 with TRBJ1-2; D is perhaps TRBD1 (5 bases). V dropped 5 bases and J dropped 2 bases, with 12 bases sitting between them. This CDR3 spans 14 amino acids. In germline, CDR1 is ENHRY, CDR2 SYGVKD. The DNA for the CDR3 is TGTGCCATCAGTTTGGACAACGCGAACTATGGCTACACCTTC. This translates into CAISLDNANYGYTF.

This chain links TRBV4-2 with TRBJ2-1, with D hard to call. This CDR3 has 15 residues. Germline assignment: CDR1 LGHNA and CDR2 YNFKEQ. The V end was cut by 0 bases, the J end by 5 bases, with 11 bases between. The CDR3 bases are TGTGCCAGCAGCCAAGAAGATTTCCAGGACAATGAGCAGTTCTTC. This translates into CASSQEDFQDNEQFF.

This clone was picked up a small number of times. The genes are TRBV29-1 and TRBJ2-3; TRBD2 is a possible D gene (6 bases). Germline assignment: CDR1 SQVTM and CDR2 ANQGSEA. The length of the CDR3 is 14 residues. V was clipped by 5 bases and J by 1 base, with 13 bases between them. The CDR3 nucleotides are TGCAGCGTTAAATGGCCGGGGGGCACAGATACGCAGTATTTT. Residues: CSVKWPGGTDTQYF.

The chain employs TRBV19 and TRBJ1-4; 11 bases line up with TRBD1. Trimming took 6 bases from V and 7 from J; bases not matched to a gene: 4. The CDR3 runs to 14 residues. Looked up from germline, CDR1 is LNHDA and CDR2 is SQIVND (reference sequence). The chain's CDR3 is CASRDRGQGEKLFF. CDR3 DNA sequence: TGTGCCAGTAGGGACAGGGGGCAGGGTGAAAAACTGTTTTTT. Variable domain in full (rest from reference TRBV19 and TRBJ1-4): DGGITQSPKYLFRKEGQNVTLSCEQNLNHDAMYWYRQDPGQGLRLIYYSQIVNDFQKGDIAEGYSVSREKKESFPLTVTSAQKNPTAFYLCASRDRGQGEKLFFGSGTQLSVL.

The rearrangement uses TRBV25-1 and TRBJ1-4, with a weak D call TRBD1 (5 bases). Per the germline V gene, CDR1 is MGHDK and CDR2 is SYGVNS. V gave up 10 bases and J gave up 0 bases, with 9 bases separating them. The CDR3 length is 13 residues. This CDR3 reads CATRQPTNEKLFF. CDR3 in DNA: TGTGCCACCCGACAGCCAACTAATGAAAAACTGTTTTTT.

In nucleotides, the CDR3 is TGTGCCAGCAGTTACTCGGTTCAGGGATGGGAAAAACTGTTTTTT. It yields the protein CASSYSVQGWEKLFF. J is TRBJ1-4 and V is TRBV6-5; perhaps TRBD1 as D (5 bases). With 0 bases removed from V and 8 bases from J, the gap between germline ends came to 13 bases. This CDR3 spans 15 amino acids. From germline, CDR1 is MNHEY and CDR2 SVGAGI.

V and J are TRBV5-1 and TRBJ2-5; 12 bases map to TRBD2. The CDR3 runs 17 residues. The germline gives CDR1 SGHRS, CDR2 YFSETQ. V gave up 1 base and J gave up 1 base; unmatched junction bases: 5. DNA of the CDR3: TGCGCCAGCAGCTTGAATCCTAGCGGGGGGGCCCAAGAGACCCAGTACTTC. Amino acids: CASSLNPSGGAQETQYF.

CDR3: CASSYLENYGYTF. For the CDR3, the DNA is TGTGCCAGCAGTTACCTGGAGAACTATGGCTACACCTTC. The chain joins TRBV6-6 to TRBJ1-2; D is undetermined. This CDR3 is built from 13 residues. V lost 2 bases and J 2 bases, leaving 6 bases between the germline ends. Germline lookup yields CDR1 MNHNY and CDR2 SVGAGI (reference sequence).